This TCR beta chain was identified in a study of T cells after yellow fever vaccination. The CDR3 covers 16 residues. Trimming removed 9 bases from V and 1 base from J; junction bases left unmatched: 11. Germline-derived CDR1 and CDR2 are KGHDR and SFDVKD. This clonotype was found a few times. Its antigen is unidentified. Findings and caveats of the study: After the booster, around 95% of CD4 and about 90% of CD8 primary-response clones were re-detected. From the bulk population, abundant clonotypes could contaminate and appear within FACS-sorted repertoires.

TCR cDNA, made by 5'RACE template switching, carried an added universal primer site and UMIs. TCRdb fed the 5' RACE reads into MiXCR, producing one record per CDR3 protein. The repertoire holds 200,000 to 300,000 distinct CDR3 sequences, with 6.9% as singletons. This specimen consisted of CD4+ T cells sorted from PBMCs, obtained 15 days after the yellow fever booster vaccination. The chain recombines TRBV24-1 with TRBJ2-1; 7 bases are shared with TRBD1. This receptor was taken from a man younger than 40 who received the YFV17D yellow fever vaccine. The CDR3 protein is CATSSVGGESYNEQFF. The CDR3 nucleotides are TGTGCCACCTCCTCAGTAGGGGGCGAATCCTACAATGAGCAGTTCTTC.